This TCR beta chain stems from a study of T cells after yellow fever vaccination. Study at large: For low cell numbers, libraries were made with SMART-Seq v4 Ultra Low Input. Study-wide findings and caveats: The study noted that FACS-sorted repertoires could contain abundant clonotypes contaminating from the bulk population. Reappearing after the booster were most of the clones from primary vaccination (almost 97% CD4, around 90% CD8).

This clonotype showed up just a few times. Its antigen is still unknown. With 2 bases removed from V and 6 bases from J, the gap between germline ends came to 4 bases. The CDR3 loop spans 12 amino acids. Germline CDR1 MNHEY, CDR2 SVGAGI. From the 5' RACE reads, TCRdb called clonotypes with MiXCR, one entry per CDR3 protein. The sample contains hundreds of thousands of distinct CDR3 sequences, 9% to 15% of which appear only once. The chain combines TRBV6-5 with TRBJ2-2, with unresolved D. The sequences come from PBMCs, collected on the day of the yellow fever booster vaccination. The sequence came from a man aged 25-45 years who received the YFV17D yellow fever vaccine. The CDR3: CASSYGPGELFF. The DNA for the CDR3 is TGTGCCAGCAGTTACGGTCCCGGGGAGCTGTTTTTT.